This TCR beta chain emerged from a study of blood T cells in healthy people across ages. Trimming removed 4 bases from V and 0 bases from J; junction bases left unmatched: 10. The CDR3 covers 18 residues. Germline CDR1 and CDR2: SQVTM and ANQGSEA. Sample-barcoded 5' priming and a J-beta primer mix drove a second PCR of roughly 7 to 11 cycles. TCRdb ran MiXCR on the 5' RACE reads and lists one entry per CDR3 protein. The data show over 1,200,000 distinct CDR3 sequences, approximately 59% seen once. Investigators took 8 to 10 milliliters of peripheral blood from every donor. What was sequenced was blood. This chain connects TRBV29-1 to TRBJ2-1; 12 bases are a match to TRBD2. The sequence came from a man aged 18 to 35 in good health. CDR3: CSVVIELAGGSSYNEQFF. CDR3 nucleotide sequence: TGCAGCGTTGTCATCGAACTAGCGGGGGGAAGCTCCTACAATGAGCAGTTCTTC.